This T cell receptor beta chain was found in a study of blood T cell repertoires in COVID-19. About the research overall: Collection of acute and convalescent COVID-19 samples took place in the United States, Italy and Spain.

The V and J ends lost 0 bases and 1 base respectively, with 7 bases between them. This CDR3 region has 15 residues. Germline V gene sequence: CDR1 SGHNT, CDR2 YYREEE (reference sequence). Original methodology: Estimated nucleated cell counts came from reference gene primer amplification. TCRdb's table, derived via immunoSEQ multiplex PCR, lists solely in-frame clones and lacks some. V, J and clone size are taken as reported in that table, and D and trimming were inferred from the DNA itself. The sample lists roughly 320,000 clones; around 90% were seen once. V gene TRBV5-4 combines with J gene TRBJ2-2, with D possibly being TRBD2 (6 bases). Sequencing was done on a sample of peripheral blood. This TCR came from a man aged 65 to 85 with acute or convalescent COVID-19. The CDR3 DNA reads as TGTGCCAGCAGCTTGGGCGGGAAGAACACCGGGGAGCTGTTTTTT. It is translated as CASSLGGKNTGELFF.